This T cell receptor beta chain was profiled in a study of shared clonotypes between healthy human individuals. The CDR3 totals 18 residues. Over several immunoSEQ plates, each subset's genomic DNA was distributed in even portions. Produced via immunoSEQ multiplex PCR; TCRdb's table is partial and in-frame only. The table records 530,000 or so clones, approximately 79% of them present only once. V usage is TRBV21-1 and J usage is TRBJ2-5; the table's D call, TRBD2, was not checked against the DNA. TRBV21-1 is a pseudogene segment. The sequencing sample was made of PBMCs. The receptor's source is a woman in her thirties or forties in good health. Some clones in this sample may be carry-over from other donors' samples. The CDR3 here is CASSKAWILAGFGETQYF. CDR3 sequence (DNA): TGTGCCAGCAGCAAAGCATGGATACTAGCGGGATTCGGGGAGACCCAGTACTTC.